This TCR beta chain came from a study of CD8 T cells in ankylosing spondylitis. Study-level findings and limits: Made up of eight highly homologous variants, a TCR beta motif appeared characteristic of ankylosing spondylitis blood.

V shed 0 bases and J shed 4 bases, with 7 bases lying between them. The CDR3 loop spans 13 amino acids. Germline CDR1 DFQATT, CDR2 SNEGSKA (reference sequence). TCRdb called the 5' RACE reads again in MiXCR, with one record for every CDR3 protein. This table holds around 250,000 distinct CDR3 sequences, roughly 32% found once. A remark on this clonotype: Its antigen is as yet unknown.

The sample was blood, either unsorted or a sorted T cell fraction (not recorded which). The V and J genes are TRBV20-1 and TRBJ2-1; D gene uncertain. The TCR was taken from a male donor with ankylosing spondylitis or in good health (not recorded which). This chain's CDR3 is CSARDTIYNEQFF. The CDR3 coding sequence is TGCAGTGCTAGAGATACCATTTACAATGAGCAGTTCTTC.